The rows below give T cell receptor beta chains drawn from one sample of a study of T cells in localized non-small cell lung cancer. The table came from immunoSEQ multiplex PCR; TCRdb's copy has only in-frame clones and leaves some out. The sample lists tens of thousands of clones, roughly 90% seen once, with around 6.1% in the top ten. This specimen was PBMCs, taken before any cancer treatment. The receptors derive from a man aged 40 to 69 with stage II lung adenocarcinoma. CDR3s include the opening cysteine and the closing phenylalanine or tryptophan. The order of the fields is D gene, J gene, V gene, clone size, CDR3 DNA, CDR3 protein. A D gene is named only where the DNA matches it firmly. Size is omitted from some rows. Given values are once, few, many or a class for expanded clones.

>TRBD1|TRBJ2-1|TRBV9|-
TGTGCCAGCAGCGTAGTCGGGACAGGGTATCGAGATGAGCAGTTCTTC
CASSVVGTGYRDEQFF
>-|TRBJ2-3|TRBV7-2|-
TGTGCCAGCAGCGCGACGGGGGCCGTAGGCACAGATACGCAGTATTTT
CASSATGAVGTDTQYF
>-|TRBJ1-2|TRBV4-3|-
TGCGCCAGCAGCCAAGGGTATTCCCATGGCTACACCTTC
CASSQGYSHGYTF
>-|TRBJ2-7|TRBV5-1|-
TGCGCCAGCAGCTTGGGACAGTTTTACGAGCAGTACTTC
CASSLGQFYEQYF
>-|TRBJ2-1|TRBV7-8|-
TGTGCCAGCAGCTTATCTTTTGAGCAGTTCTTC
CASSLSFEQFF
>TRBD1|TRBJ1-5|TRBV28|-
TGTGCCAGCAGAAAGGGACAGCTAAATCAGCCCCAGCATTTT
CASRKGQLNQPQHF
>-|TRBJ1-5|TRBV11-3|-
TGTGCCAGCAGCGTGGACGGCGAAAATCAGCCCCAGCATTTT
CASSVDGENQPQHF
>-|TRBJ2-3|TRBV5-1|-
TGCGCCAGCAGCTTGACTTCTAGCGTAAAAGCAGATACGCAGTATTTT
CASSLTSSVKADTQYF
>TRBD1|TRBJ2-5|TRBV7-3|-
TGTGCCAGCAGCTTACTGGGACAGGGGGTGCAAGAGACCCAGTACTTC
CASSLLGQGVQETQYF
>-|TRBJ1-5|TRBV19|-
TGTGCCAGTTCAACGGGGGGGGATAGCAATCAGCCCCAGCATTTT
CASSTGGDSNQPQHF
>TRBD1|TRBJ2-5|TRBV18|once
TGTGCCAGCTCAGCACAGGGGGGAGAGACCCAGTACTTC
CASSAQGGETQYF
>-|TRBJ2-7|TRBV5-5|-
TGTGCCAGCAGCTTGGAGGCACGCATCGCAGAGCAGTACTTC
CASSLEARIAEQYF
>TRBD2|TRBJ2-1|TRBV4-2|few
TGTGCCAGCAGCCGTGAGCGGGAGGCGAATGAGCAGTTCTTC
CASSREREANEQFF
>TRBD1|TRBJ1-4|TRBV11-1|-
TGTGCCAGCAGCCACGGGGACAGCCCCCTTGCAACTAATGAAAAACTGTTTTTT
CASSHGDSPLATNEKLFF
>TRBD1|TRBJ2-1|TRBV18|-
TGTGCCAGCTCACTCGGGACAGGGGGCGGGAATGAGCAGTTCTTC
CASSLGTGGGNEQFF
>TRBD2|TRBJ2-1|TRBV7-3|-
TGTGCCAGCAGCTTAAATAGTCGGACTAGCGGCTCCTACAATGAGCAGTTCTTC
CASSLNSRTSGSYNEQFF
>-|TRBJ2-3|TRBV28|-
TGTGCCACCACACACGGGTCCAGCGCAGATACGCAGTATTTT
CATTHGSSADTQYF
>TRBD1|TRBJ1-6|TRBV18|-
TGTGCCAGCTCACCCCTCCAGGGGGGACAGGGAAATTCACCCCTCCACTTT
CASSPLQGGQGNSPLHF
>-|TRBJ1-3|TRBV13|-
TGTGCCAGCAGCTTACGCTCTGGAAACACCATATATTTT
CASSLRSGNTIYF
>-|TRBJ1-3|TRBV6-6|-
TGTGCCAGCAGTTACCTTGGCGGATCTGGAAACACCATATATTTT
CASSYLGGSGNTIYF
>-|TRBJ2-7|TRBV7-8|once
TGTGCCAGCAGCTTAGCACACTTATACGAGCAGTACTTC
CASSLAHLYEQYF
>TRBD1|TRBJ2-3|TRBV19|-
TGTGCCAGTAGTATAGGAGGGGGCGGCACAGATACGCAGTATTTT
CASSIGGGGTDTQYF
>-|TRBJ1-1|TRBV27|once
TGTGCCAGCAGCCGAACCGGGACAAGGGTCACTGAAGCTTTCTTT
CASSRTGTRVTEAFF
>-|TRBJ2-1|TRBV19|-
TGTGCCAGTAGTATCACCCGAGCGGGCTTTAGCAGCAATGAGCAGTTCTTC
CASSITRAGFSSNEQFF
>TRBD1|TRBJ2-2|TRBV6-1|-
TGTGCCAGCAGGGCCTCCGGGACAGCAGGGCTGTTTTTT
CASRASGTAGLFF
>-|TRBJ1-2|TRBV6-5|-
TGTGCCAGCAGTTACAACGGACGGGGGGCCGACTATGGCTACACCTTC
CASSYNGRGADYGYTF